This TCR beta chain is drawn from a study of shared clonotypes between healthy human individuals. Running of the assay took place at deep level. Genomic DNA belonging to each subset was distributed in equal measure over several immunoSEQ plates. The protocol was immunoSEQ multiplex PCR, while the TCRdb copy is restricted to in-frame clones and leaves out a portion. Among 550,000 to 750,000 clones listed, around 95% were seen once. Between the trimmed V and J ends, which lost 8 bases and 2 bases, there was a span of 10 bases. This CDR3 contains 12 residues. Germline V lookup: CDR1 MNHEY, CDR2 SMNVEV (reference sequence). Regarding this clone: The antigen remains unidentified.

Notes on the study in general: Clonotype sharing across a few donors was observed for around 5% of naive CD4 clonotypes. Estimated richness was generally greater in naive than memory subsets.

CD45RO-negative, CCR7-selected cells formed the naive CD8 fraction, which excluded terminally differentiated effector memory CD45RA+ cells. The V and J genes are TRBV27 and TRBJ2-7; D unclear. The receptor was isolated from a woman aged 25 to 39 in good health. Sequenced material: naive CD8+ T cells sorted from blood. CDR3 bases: TGTGCCAGCGCGCTTTCCCCCTACGAGCAGTACTTC. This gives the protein CASALSPYEQYF.